The present TCR beta chain was sequenced within a study of blood T cell repertoires in COVID-19. Background on the study: Italy, Spain and the United States were the sources of the convalescent and acute COVID-19 samples. The cDNA or gDNA used as material had been derived from T cells, B-cell-depleted T cells, or PBMCs.

TCRdb's copy holds only in-frame clones and misses some; the assay was immunoSEQ multiplex PCR. The sample yields approximately 120,000 clones, almost 85% seen once. This CDR3 region has 13 residues. V lost 3 bases to trimming and J lost 6 bases, with 8 bases between them. Sequencing input: peripheral blood. The chain recombines TRBV12-3 or TRBV12-4 with TRBJ1-4; D gene ambiguous. The receptor comes from a human donor in a cohort sampled during active COVID-19. CDR3 amino acids: CASSFLRYEKLFF. DNA for the CDR3: TGTGCCAGCAGTTTTTTACGGTATGAAAAACTGTTTTTT.